This entry lists 13 T cell receptor beta chains sequenced from one sample in a study of CD8 T cells in ankylosing spondylitis. TCRdb recomputed calls from the 5' RACE reads with MiXCR, one row per CDR3 protein. Counted here are 200,000 to 250,000 distinct CDR3 sequences, roughly 24% occurring once; the ten biggest clones make up around 6.3%. The sequenced sample consisted of blood, either unsorted or a sorted T cell fraction (not recorded which). The receptors here all came from a male donor with ankylosing spondylitis or in good health (not recorded which).

The chain employs TRBV20-1 and TRBJ1-4; 8 nucleotides match TRBD1. The germline CDR1 and CDR2 sequences are DFQATT and SNEGSKA (reference sequence). The CDR3 is made up of 16 amino acids. Trimming took 5 bases from V and 2 from J; bases not matched to a gene: 10. The CDR3 DNA sequence: TGCAGTGCTGGACAGGGAAGCGGGGCGACTAATGAAAAACTGTTTTTT. Translated: CSAGQGSGATNEKLFF.

The chain uses TRBV4-3 and TRBJ2-7; D is unresolved. V was clipped by 0 bases and J by 4 bases, with 7 bases between them. The length of the CDR3 is 13 residues. The V gene's germline CDR1 is LGHNA and CDR2 YSLEER. This CDR3 reads CASSQEAGYEQYF. The CDR3 DNA sequence: TGCGCCAGCAGCCAAGAAGCCGGATACGAGCAGTACTTC.

The chain combines TRBV9 with TRBJ2-1; D is undetermined. Germline V lookup: CDR1 SGDLS, CDR2 YYNGEE. V shed 1 base and J shed 2 bases, with 4 bases lying between them. The CDR3 runs to 13 residues. CDR3 nucleotide sequence: TGTGCCAGCAGCGTAATCCCCTACAATGAGCAGTTCTTC. Encoded protein: CASSVIPYNEQFF.

The rearrangement joins TRBV4-1 to TRBJ2-7; TRBD1 matches at 7 bases. The CDR3 spans 15 residues. In germline, CDR1 is MGHRA, CDR2 YSYEKL. V lost 2 bases, J lost 1 base, and 5 bases stayed unmatched. CDR3 sequence (DNA): TGCGCCAGCAGCCAAACCGGGACAGCGTCCTACGAGCAGTACTTC. Translation: CASSQTGTASYEQYF.

This clonotype was seen ten or more times. J is TRBJ2-7 and V is TRBV3-1, with 10 bases identical to TRBD2. Germline V CDR1 and CDR2: LGHDT, YNNKEL (reference sequence). Trimming at V came to 4 bases and at J to 7 bases, leaving 7 bases not matched to a gene. This CDR3 is built from 14 residues. Here the CDR3 DNA reads TGTGCCAGCAGCCCGCAGACTAGCGGGCGTGAGCAGTACTTC. Translation gives CASSPQTSGREQYF.

V gene TRBV20-1 combines with J gene TRBJ1-1, with D maybe TRBD1 (5 bases). The CDR3 covers 14 residues. Germline-derived CDR1 and CDR2 are DFQATT and SNEGSKA (reference sequence). Trimming pared 1 base from V and 1 base from J, leaving 10 bases between. CDR3 nucleotide sequence: TGCAGTGCTAGAGCAAGGGGAAGGAACACTGAAGCTTTCTTT. As protein: CSARARGRNTEAFF.

This clonotype was counted only a few times. The chain links TRBV4-2 to TRBJ2-3; TRBD2 is a possible D gene (6 bases). The CDR3 consists of 16 residues. Germline CDR1 is LGHNA and CDR2 is YNFKEQ. V shed 0 bases and J shed 5 bases, with 15 bases lying between them. CDR3 nucleotides: TGTGCCAGCAGCCAAGATATAGGACTAACCTTAGATACGCAGTATTTT. Its protein product is CASSQDIGLTLDTQYF.

This clonotype was recorded at least ten times. V gene TRBV7-9 combines with J gene TRBJ2-1; no firm D call. Trimming stripped 5 bases from V and 5 bases from J, with 4 bases between. Looked up from germline, CDR1 is SEHNR and CDR2 is FQNEAQ (reference sequence). This CDR3 comprises 11 residues. The CDR3: CASSEDNEQFF. The CDR3 coding sequence is TGTGCCAGCAGCGAGGACAATGAGCAGTTCTTC.

The genes are TRBV4-1 and TRBJ2-1; D remains ambiguous. The CDR3 covers 17 residues. Germline lookup yields CDR1 MGHRA and CDR2 YSYEKL. The V gene lost 0 bases and the J gene lost 3 bases, with 15 bases spanning the gap. CDR3 in DNA: TGCGCCAGCAGCCAAGATCACCTAGTCAGGAACTACAATGAGCAGTTCTTC. This sequence encodes CASSQDHLVRNYNEQFF.

V is TRBV12-3 or TRBV12-4 and J is TRBJ1-1; D might be TRBD1 (6 bases). The ends were cut back, 5 bases at V and 4 bases at J, with 20 bases in the middle. The CDR3 consists of 16 residues. CDR3 protein: CASSTHRGALGTEAFF. DNA of the CDR3: TGTGCCAGCAGTACCCACCGGGGGGCGCTGGGCACTGAAGCTTTCTTT.

This rearrangement joins TRBV28 to TRBJ1-5, with a weak D call TRBD1 (5 bases). CDR3 length: 17 residues. Germline V gives CDR1 MDHEN, CDR2 SYDVKM. V lost 5 bases, J lost 4 bases, and 21 bases lay in between. CDR3 in amino acids: CASSRGHRTNLNQPQHF. CDR3 nucleotides: TGTGCCAGCAGTAGAGGACATCGCACAAACCTTAATCAGCCCCAGCATTTT. Using reference TRBV28 and TRBJ1-5 for the parts outside the CDR3, the full variable domain is DVKVTQSSRYLVKRTGEKVFLECVQDMDHENMFWYRQDPGLGLRLIYFSYDVKMKEKGDIPEGYSVSREKKERFSLILESASTNQTSMYLCASSRGHRTNLNQPQHFGDGTRLSIL.

This clonotype has a count of ten or more. This chain connects TRBV3-1 to TRBJ2-3; 12 bases agree with TRBD2. Germline V CDR1 and CDR2: LGHDT, YNNKEL (reference sequence). With 1 base clipped from V and 13 bases from J, the junction kept 0 bases outside the gene matches. This CDR3 has 12 amino acids. The CDR3 DNA reads as TGTGCCAGCAGCCAAGGACTAGCGGGAGAGTATTTT. It codes for CASSQGLAGEYF.

This clonotype was seen a single time. The chain recombines TRBV6-4 with TRBJ2-2; D is perhaps TRBD1 (6 bases). Germline values: CDR1 MRHNA, CDR2 SNTAGT. V was cut by 4 bases and J by 4 bases, with 13 bases left in between. CDR3 length: 15 amino acids. The CDR3 region is CASSVGDTATGELFF. CDR3 sequence (DNA): TGTGCCAGCAGTGTGGGGGACACAGCCACCGGGGAGCTGTTTTTT.